This T cell receptor (beta chain) was retrieved from a study of cytotoxic CD8 clonotypes in ibrutinib-treated CLL. Assay: immunoSEQ multiplex PCR; the TCRdb copy retains only in-frame clones and omits some. The top ten clones hold 4.5% to 6% of a sample with about 150,000 clones, roughly three quarters of them seen once. In germline, CDR1 is GTSNPN, CDR2 SVGIG (reference sequence). This CDR3 has 15 residues. With 0 bases removed from V and 0 bases from J, the gap between germline ends came to 12 bases. Details on this clone: No antigen is known for it.

Broader study findings: Among the clonotypes, public ones were uncommon and contracted or held stable on treatment.

The source was PBMCs, collected after 24 months of ibrutinib treatment. The chain carries TRBV30 and TRBJ2-7, with D perhaps TRBD2 (5 bases). This clonotype originated in a human donor with chronic lymphocytic leukemia. Here the CDR3 reads CAWSVGGGLSYEQYF. CDR3 bases: TGTGCCTGGAGTGTCGGCGGAGGCCTCTCCTACGAGCAGTACTTC.